This T cell receptor beta chain was identified in a study of cytomegalovirus exposure and HLA in healthy donors. This CDR3 is 17 amino acids long. CDR1 and CDR2 (germline): LNHDA, SQIVND (reference sequence). V was clipped by 3 bases and J by 6 bases, with 24 bases between them. PCR was performed using 60 Vbeta and 13 Jbeta primers. Libraries were prepared by immunoSEQ multiplex PCR; TCRdb keeps only in-frame clonotypes and omits some of them. The top ten clones hold about 7.6% of a sample with under 200,000 clones, roughly 80% of them seen once. Points from the study as a whole: Overall, roughly 160 TCR beta chains were annotated as cytomegalovirus-associated.

Worth noting for this clone: Its specificity is not known.

The chain joins TRBV19 to TRBJ2-7, with D perhaps matching TRBD2 (7 bases). The sequence came from a woman aged 40-49 years in good health and CMV-seropositive. The sequenced sample consisted of PBMCs. CDR3 amino acids: CASSMGGASGRWVEQYF. CDR3 in DNA: TGTGCCAGTAGTATGGGGGGGGCTAGCGGAAGATGGGTCGAGCAGTACTTC.